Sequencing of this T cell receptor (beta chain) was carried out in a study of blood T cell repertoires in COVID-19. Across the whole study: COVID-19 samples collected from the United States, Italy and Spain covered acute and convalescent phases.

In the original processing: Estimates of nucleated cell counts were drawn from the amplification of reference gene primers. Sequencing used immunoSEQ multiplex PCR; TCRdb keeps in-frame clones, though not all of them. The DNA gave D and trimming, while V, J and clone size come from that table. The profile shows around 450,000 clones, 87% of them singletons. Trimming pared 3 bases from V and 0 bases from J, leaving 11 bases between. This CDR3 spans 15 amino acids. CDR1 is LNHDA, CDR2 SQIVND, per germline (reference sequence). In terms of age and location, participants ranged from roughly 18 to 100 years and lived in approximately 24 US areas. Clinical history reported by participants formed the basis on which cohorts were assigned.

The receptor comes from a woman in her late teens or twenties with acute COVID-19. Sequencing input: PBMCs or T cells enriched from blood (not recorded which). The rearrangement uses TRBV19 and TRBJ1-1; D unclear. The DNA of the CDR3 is TGTGCCAGTAGTATTTATTTTGGCATGAACACTGAAGCTTTCTTT. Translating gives CASSIYFGMNTEAFF.